Sequencing of this T cell receptor beta chain was carried out in a study of CD8+ T cells in alopecia areata. There are 17 residues in the CDR3. The germline gives CDR1 SGHRS, CDR2 YFSETQ. Trimming at V came to 4 bases and at J to 4 bases, leaving 13 bases not matched to a gene. Findings and limits, study-wide: Tofacitinib significantly reduced both scalp clonality and expanded CD8+ clones among the top 100. Mice gave a clearer picture of TCR sharing than patients did, possibly for HLA-related reasons.

RNA was extracted and reverse transcribed into cDNA as the sequencing template. This table comes from immunoSEQ multiplex PCR, and its TCRdb copy is limited to in-frame clones, with some not included. The profile shows roughly 210,000 clones, 40% to 55% of them singletons. This clone turned up a few times. What it binds is not known. Noted treatment: oral pan-JAK inhibitor, 5-10 mg twice daily. The material was CD4+ T cells sorted from blood, obtained at approximately week 36, from a patient treated with tofacitinib. This receptor was obtained from a human donor with alopecia areata. The chain couples TRBV5-1 to TRBJ2-4; 8 bases map to TRBD2. The CDR3, as DNA: TGCGCCAGCAGCCCCAGAGCGGGAGAGACACCAAAAAACATTCAGTACTTC. Encoded protein: CASSPRAGETPKNIQYF.